The 28 T cell receptor beta chains below all came from one sample that was sequenced in a study of T cells in Graves' hyperthyroidism and ophthalmopathy. Amplification of TCR beta CDR3 regions was performed using RNA transcripts as template. Carried out on the TCR CDR3, a first-round RT-PCR used the HTBI primer set. Each CDR3 protein gets one entry after TCRdb re-called the multiplex PCR reads with MiXCR. The data show hundreds of thousands of distinct CDR3 sequences, around 13% seen once. The sequenced sample was blood. The receptors originated from a woman aged 35 to 49 with Graves' ophthalmopathy.

J is TRBJ2-5 and V is TRBV5-1; D is uncertain. The CDR3 loop spans 13 amino acids. Germline V gives CDR1 SGHRS, CDR2 YFSETQ. Trimming shortened V by 4 bases and J by 5 bases, and 12 bases separated the two germline ends. In DNA, the CDR3 is TGCGCCAGCAGCCAAGGAGTGCGGGAGACCCAGTACTTC. It encodes CASSQGVRETQYF.

This clonotype was picked up many times. The chain combines TRBV28 with TRBJ2-7; 9 nucleotides align to TRBD2. Germline V gene lookup returns CDR1 MDHEN and CDR2 SYDVKM. The CDR3 consists of 14 residues. V gave up 2 bases and J gave up 7 bases; unmatched junction bases: 6. CDR3 in amino acids: CASSLAGGPGEQYF. The CDR3 nucleotides are TGTGCCAGCAGTTTAGCGGGAGGGCCCGGGGAGCAGTACTTC.

In this sample, this clonotype turned up a few times. CDR3 amino acids: CASSLKSSPINTEAFF. The CDR3 nucleotides read TGTGCCAGCAGCTTAAAGTCATCGCCGATCAACACTGAAGCTTTCTTT. The chain uses TRBV5-6 and TRBJ1-1; D not certain. CDR3 size: 16 residues. Trimming removed 2 bases at V and 2 bases at J, with 16 bases between. Germline values: CDR1 SGHDT, CDR2 YYEEEE.

This clonotype was observed many times. The chain couples TRBV12-3 or TRBV12-4 to TRBJ1-5, with TRBD1 identical over 7 bases. V shed 3 bases and J 0 bases; nucleotides not matched to a gene: 5. This CDR3 is 16 amino acids long. CDR3 coding DNA: TGTGCCAGCAGTTTTTGGGACAGACATAGCAATCAGCCCCAGCATTTT. The encoded protein is CASSFWDRHSNQPQHF.

The table lists this clonotype with many counts. J is TRBJ1-1 and V is TRBV7-6; no reliable D call. Germline V gives CDR1 SGHVS, CDR2 FNYEAQ. The ends were cut back, 6 bases at V and 0 bases at J, with 8 bases in the middle. The CDR3 has 13 residues. The CDR3: CASSLTLNTEAFF. DNA for the CDR3: TGTGCCAGCAGTCTTACGTTGAACACTGAAGCTTTCTTT.

This clonotype was seen ten or more times. The rearrangement links TRBV2 to TRBJ1-1, with D possibly being TRBD1 (5 bases). Germline CDR1 reads SNHLY; CDR2 reads FYNNEI. V lost 5 bases and J lost 4, with 8 bases in between. The CDR3 is 12 amino acids. The CDR3 is CASSSGATEAFF. As DNA, the CDR3 is TGTGCCAGCAGTTCCGGGGCCACTGAAGCTTTCTTT.

This clonotype appeared many times. This chain connects TRBV20-1 to TRBJ2-1; 9 nucleotides align to TRBD1. The germline CDR1 and CDR2 sequences are DFQATT and SNEGSKA (reference sequence). The length of the CDR3 is 16 residues. The V and J ends lost 2 bases and 0 bases, in that order; junction bases with no gene match: 5. CDR3 sequence reads: CSARRTGDFSYNEQFF. Here the CDR3 DNA reads TGCAGTGCTAGACGGACAGGGGATTTCTCCTACAATGAGCAGTTCTTC.

This clonotype has at least ten counts. The CDR3 sequence: CASSSGLAANTGELFF. CDR3 DNA: TGTGCCAGCAGCTCGGGACTAGCGGCGAACACCGGGGAGCTGTTTTTT. The chain joins TRBV7-9 to TRBJ2-2; 11 bases agree with TRBD2. J gave up 0 bases and V 4 bases, and 1 base lay outside the gene matches. The length of the CDR3 is 16 residues. In germline, CDR1 is SEHNR, CDR2 FQNEAQ (reference sequence).

The V call is TRBV7-2, the J call TRBJ2-1, with D tentatively TRBD2 (7 bases). The CDR3 has 16 amino acids. Trimming cost V 3 bases and J 14 bases, with 26 bases left between them. The germline V gene encodes CDR1 SGHTA and CDR2 FQGNSA. In DNA, the CDR3 is TGTGCCAGCAGCTTGGGTAGGCAGGGGACTAATCCCCTGGAGTTCTTC. The encoded protein is CASSLGRQGTNPLEFF.

This clonotype was recorded at least ten times. The chain combines TRBV6-5 with TRBJ2-3; D is uncertain. Deletions cut 2 bases from V and 0 bases from J, with 3 bases between. The CDR3 extends over 13 amino acids. The germline V gene encodes CDR1 MNHEY and CDR2 SVGAGI. In DNA form, the CDR3 reads TGTGCCAGCAGTTACCACAGCACAGATACGCAGTATTTT. Its protein product is CASSYHSTDTQYF.

The V call is TRBV7-9, the J call TRBJ2-2; D possibly uses TRBD1 or TRBD2 (5 bases each). This CDR3 is 15 amino acids long. Germline V lookup: CDR1 SEHNR, CDR2 FQNEAQ (reference sequence). The V end was cut by 7 bases, the J end by 7 bases, with 19 bases between. The CDR3 DNA follows: TGTGCCAGCATTGGGGGAACTGGGGCACTCGGGGAGCTGTTTTTT. Translated: CASIGGTGALGELFF.

This clonotype was observed a few times. The chain carries TRBV5-1 and TRBJ2-6; D not resolved. CDR1 SGHRS and CDR2 YFSETQ come from the germline V gene. V gave up 7 bases and J gave up 2 bases, with 7 bases separating them. The CDR3 is made up of 13 amino acids. The CDR3 DNA reads as TGCGCCAGCGGCGTGACTGGGGCCAACGTCCTGACTTTC. It translates to CASGVTGANVLTF. Filled out from reference TRBV5-1 and TRBJ2-6, the complete variable domain reads KAGVTQTPRYLIKTRGQQVTLSCSPISGHRSVSWYQQTPGQGLQFLFEYFSETQRNKGNFPGRFSGRQFSNSRSEMNVSTLELGDSALYLCASGVTGANVLTFGAGSRLTVL.

In its sample, this clonotype was seen many times. The chain joins TRBV14 to TRBJ2-1, with 8 bases that match TRBD1. CDR3 length: 15 residues. Looked up from germline, CDR1 is SGHDN and CDR2 is FVKESK. The V gene end was trimmed by 4 bases and the J gene end by 5 bases; junction bases not matched to a gene: 7. CDR3 protein: CASSPRQGWNNEQFF. The CDR3 DNA reads as TGTGCCAGCAGCCCACGACAGGGGTGGAACAATGAGCAGTTCTTC.

This clonotype is a singleton in its sample. The chain carries TRBV12-3 or TRBV12-4 and TRBJ1-5, with a possible D match to TRBD1 (6 bases). This CDR3 has 15 residues. Trimming cost V 3 bases and J 5 bases, with 14 bases left between them. As DNA, the CDR3 is TGTGCCAGCAGTTTGACGGGGGCGCGGTATCAGCCCCAGCATTTT. It codes for CASSLTGARYQPQHF.

This chain uses TRBV20-1 with TRBJ2-7; D is unresolved. CDR1 and CDR2 (germline): DFQATT, SNEGSKA (reference sequence). V was cut by 0 bases and J by 4 bases, with 4 bases left in between. The CDR3 spans 11 residues. The CDR3 region is CSARDFYEQYF. As DNA, the CDR3 is TGCAGTGCTAGAGATTTTTACGAGCAGTACTTC.

Ten or more counts support this clonotype. V and J are TRBV5-6 and TRBJ2-5; 7 positions match TRBD1. Germline V gene sequence: CDR1 SGHDT, CDR2 YYEEEE. The J segment lost 5 bases and the V segment lost 3 bases, leaving 4 bases of the junction unmatched. This CDR3 is 13 amino acids long. In DNA form, the CDR3 reads TGTGCCAGCAGCTGGGACAGAGTCGAGACCCAGTACTTC. It yields the protein CASSWDRVETQYF.

This clonotype came up a few times. V is TRBV18 and J is TRBJ2-7, with D perhaps matching TRBD1 (6 bases). V shed 1 base and J shed 0 bases, with 7 bases lying between them. The CDR3 extends over 14 amino acids. Per germline, CDR1 KGHSH and CDR2 LQKENI. CDR3 in DNA: TGTGCCAGCTCACCACAAGGGGGCTCCTACGAGCAGTACTTC. Amino acid sequence: CASSPQGGSYEQYF.

This clonotype has only a few counts. The chain couples TRBV20-1 to TRBJ2-1; D not resolved. The CDR3 covers 12 residues. Deletions cut 0 bases from V and 7 bases from J, with 7 bases between. Germline loops: CDR1 DFQATT, CDR2 SNEGSKA (reference sequence). The CDR3 sequence: CSARDLANEQFF. The CDR3 bases are TGCAGTGCTAGAGATCTCGCGAATGAGCAGTTCTTC.

V gene TRBV7-6 combines with J gene TRBJ2-1, with D perhaps matching TRBD1 or TRBD2 (5 bases each). V lost 2 bases to trimming and J lost 0 bases, with 11 bases between them. The CDR3 has 16 residues. The germline V gene encodes CDR1 SGHVS and CDR2 FNYEAQ. CDR3 sequence: CASSLRMGVSYNEQFF. CDR3 DNA: TGTGCCAGCAGCTTACGAATGGGGGTCTCCTACAATGAGCAGTTCTTC.

This clonotype was found many times. The rearrangement uses TRBV28 and TRBJ1-2; perhaps TRBD1 as D (5 bases). The length of the CDR3 is 14 residues. Trimming cost V 5 bases and J 6 bases, with 16 bases left between them. In germline, CDR1 is MDHEN, CDR2 SYDVKM. CDR3 in DNA: TGTGCCAGCAGTAAATTACTCTCAGGGAATGGCTACACCTTC. Translating it yields CASSKLLSGNGYTF.

The chain links TRBV6-1 to TRBJ2-7; D possibly corresponds to TRBD2 (6 bases). Germline CDR1 and CDR2: MNHNS and SASEGT. V dropped 1 base and J dropped 7 bases, with 14 bases sitting between them. CDR3 size: 14 residues. The CDR3 DNA reads TGTGCCAGCAGTGAAGGGCCCGGAGGGAGGGAGCAGTACTTC. Its translation: CASSEGPGGREQYF.

This clonotype was counted a few times. This chain links TRBV24-1 with TRBJ1-2; weak D call: TRBD1 (5 bases). The CDR3 is 14 amino acids. The germline gives CDR1 KGHDR, CDR2 SFDVKD. Trimming took off 6 bases at V and 6 bases at J, with 16 bases between the two ends. This CDR3 is CATSRSGREDGYTF. CDR3 bases: TGTGCCACCAGTCGCTCAGGGAGGGAGGATGGCTACACCTTC.

This chain joins TRBV7-2 and TRBJ2-3; 9 nucleotides align to TRBD1. Trimming removed 4 bases from V and 1 base from J; junction bases left unmatched: 6. Germline V lookup: CDR1 SGHTA, CDR2 FQGNSA. This CDR3 comprises 16 residues. The CDR3 bases are TGTGCCAGCAGCTACAACCGACAGGGGGGCACAGATACGCAGTATTTT. Its translation is CASSYNRQGGTDTQYF.

In its sample, this clonotype was seen many times. This chain links TRBV29-1 with TRBJ1-1, with a tentative D call TRBD1 (5 bases). Germline CDR1 reads SQVTM; CDR2 reads ANQGSEA. This CDR3 comprises 12 residues. The V end was cut by 7 bases, the J end by 3 bases, with 12 bases between. DNA of the CDR3: TGCAGCGGCACAGGATTCCACACTGAAGCTTTCTTT. This translates into CSGTGFHTEAFF.

The V gene is TRBV7-8, the J gene TRBJ2-3; D gene uncertain. The V end lost 0 bases, the J end lost 4 bases, and 14 bases lay between the germline ends. The CDR3 is 16 residues long. Germline V gene sequence: CDR1 SGHVS, CDR2 FQNEAQ. CDR3 bases: TGTGCCAGCAGCTTAGCGAGGTTTTCGGTGGCAGATACGCAGTATTTT. This gives the protein CASSLARFSVADTQYF.

This clonotype was detected ten times or more. The chain employs TRBV7-2 and TRBJ1-1; D is possibly TRBD1 (5 bases). This CDR3 is 16 amino acids long. Germline V CDR1 and CDR2: SGHTA, FQGNSA. V was pared by 2 bases and J by 0 bases, with 13 bases between. The CDR3 nucleotides are TGTGCCAGCAGCTTACACTACCCAGGGTTGAACACTGAAGCTTTCTTT. Translation gives CASSLHYPGLNTEAFF.

This clonotype has ten or more counts. The chain combines TRBV2 with TRBJ2-2, with TRBD1 matching over 11 bases. Losses at the gene ends were 8 bases for V and 5 bases for J; bases not matched to a gene: 7. This CDR3 contains 15 residues. Germline V gene sequence: CDR1 SNHLY, CDR2 FYNNEI. The CDR3 sequence is CASRWTGGWTGELFF. As DNA, the CDR3 is TGTGCCAGCCGGTGGACAGGGGGCTGGACCGGGGAGCTGTTTTTT.

This chain joins TRBV12-3 or TRBV12-4 and TRBJ2-7; the D gene is possibly TRBD2 (6 bases). V lost 7 bases and J 4 bases, leaving 8 bases between the germline ends. CDR3 length equals 11 residues. As DNA, the CDR3 is TGTGCCAGCACTCGGGGGTACGAGCAGTACTTC. Translation: CASTRGYEQYF.